This T cell receptor (beta chain) stems from a study of shared clonotypes between healthy human individuals (dated by TCRdb to the early 2020s). The study in broad terms: The cohort comprised two women and a few men aged 18 to 49 years. For each donor, CD4 naive and CD4 memory were each given three plates, CD8 naive was given two plates, and CD8 memory was given one plate. To estimate repertoire size and how much clonotype sharing occurs between individuals, the study deeply sequenced the blood TCR repertoires of roughly 5 healthy adults. Different laboratories and diverse techniques were used to prepare libraries and sequence TCR repertoires, to increase sequencing depth and limit assay-specific biases. Each donor's leukapheresis produced roughly between about 0.85 and 10 billion PBMCs. Results and caveats for the whole study, not just this receptor: Pairwise subsampling indicated that sequencing depth was expected to affect the degree of clonotype sharing among donors. Because the study included a small number of donors, the genetic and exposure-history diversity represented was limited. Only blood was sampled, and tissue TCR repertoires likely differ from those in blood. Compared with non-shared clonotypes, the clonotypes found in all four sorted-subset donors had higher generation probabilities. Rarefaction of sorted-subset datasets indicated incomplete sequencing despite the large sequencing depth. Across a handful of donors, roughly 5% of naive CD4, approximately 4% of naive CD8, approximately 2.5% of memory CD4, and about 0.44% of memory CD8 clonotypes were shared. Estimated clonotype richness was generally larger for naive than for memory subsets.

For this clone: No cognate antigen has been identified for it. There are no base qualities to consult, and no much larger clone falls within one base.

The CDR3, cysteine through phenylalanine, is 18 amino acids long. This entry keeps only the CDR3 DNA: 54 bases, framed from base 1. Using the deep immunoSEQ assay, multiplex PCR amplified TCR CDR3 regions from genomic DNA. Extracted genomic DNA from each cell subset was distributed evenly across all wells of several immunoSEQ 96-well plates, and each plate was treated as a replicate. For sorted subsets, around 200 ng genomic DNA, equal to some 30,000 T cell genomes, was loaded into each replicate PCR. Purified libraries were quantified with a Qubit 3.0 fluorometer, sized on a Bioanalyzer 2100, and re-quantified with the KAPA Library Quantification kit. Every immunoSEQ 96-well plate was sequenced on a separate single-read 150-cycle Illumina NextSeq 550 flow cell. The source study handled its data this way. Because the immunoSEQ output included only junctional sequences and no quality scores, the filtering could not be the same as the filtering used for full-length reads. Sequences were annotated with PyIR, a Python wrapper for IgBLAST v1.9, using IMGT germline references to assign V/J genes and CDR3. Reads were removed for weak V/J assignments (E-value above 1e-6), missing CDR3, stop codons, out-of-frame junctions, or ambiguous translated residues. A V3J clonotype was defined by an identical inferred V gene, J gene, and CDR3 amino acid sequence. Percentage overlap between repertoires was calculated by dividing the number of shared unique clonotypes by the size of the smaller repertoire. Richness of each repertoire was evaluated using RTK rarefaction, the Chao1 estimator, and Recon v2.1 estimates of unobserved clonotypes. OLGA was used to compute generation probabilities for all TCRbeta clonotypes that the gDNA method yielded from a handful of donors. The table was pulled from immuneACCESS by TCRdb, which kept in-frame rearrangements only. Such tables lose some clones; where checked, under half of the loss comes from unresolved V genes, and the rest has no known cause. V and J calls and clone size are as listed in that table; D and trimming were resolved from the DNA. The sample contains roughly 2,300,000 clones, around 90% of them found a single time. The ten top clones hold around 0.38% of the sample.

The donors were healthy, HIV-negative adults with no recently reported acute infections or vaccinations. Only Caucasian adults living in Nashville, Tennessee, USA were represented among the donors. CD4+ T cells were enriched through magnetic negative selection, after which naive cells were positively selected on CD45RA and the remaining negative fraction served as the memory subset. Blood was obtained by leukapheresis, after which PBMCs were separated by Ficoll-Histopaque density gradient centrifugation and cryopreserved in liquid nitrogen vapor phase. Analytical flow cytometry was used to check the purity and quantity of each magnetically sorted T cell population. Genomic DNA was isolated from each sorted fraction and quantified by UV absorbance on a Nanodrop 2000c.

This receptor was taken from a man younger than 35 in good health. Some clones in this sample may be carry-over from other donors' samples. The chain is assembled from TRBV21-1 and TRBJ1-5. TRBV21-1 is tagged as a pseudogene. The sample consisted of naive CD4+ T cells from PBMCs. The cell subset or site label, as the study defines it: CD45RA+ positively selected. The DNA is as follows: TGTGCCAGCAGCAAACATATAACGGTAATGGCTAGCAATCAGCCCCAGCATTTT. This codes for CASSKHITVMASNQPQHF.